This TCR beta chain stems from a study of cytomegalovirus exposure and HLA in healthy donors. Study-wide background: Unique TCR beta sequences numbering some 120 million came from around 180 million T cells in an earlier analysis. Whole-study results and caveats: A later analysis linked a missense variant in DCLRE1C to the trimming of TCR beta V and J genes. An analysis that came later showed most CMV-associated TCR beta chains appearing HLA-restricted.

PCR was performed using 60 Vbeta and 13 Jbeta primers. TCRdb's copy holds only in-frame clones and misses some; the assay was immunoSEQ multiplex PCR. Counted here are more than 95,000 clones, 17% occurring once; the ten biggest clones make up about 3%. As concerns this clone: Its antigen is undetermined.

CDR1 and CDR2 from the germline V gene are SGHNT and YYREEE (reference sequence). The J segment lost 0 bases and the V segment lost 4 bases, leaving 7 bases of the junction unmatched. The CDR3 runs 17 residues. This clonotype originated in a female donor in good health and CMV-seropositive. The sequenced sample consisted of PBMCs. The rearrangement joins TRBV5-4 to TRBJ1-6; 7 bases fit TRBD1. The CDR3 loop is CASSVDRASSYNSPLHF. The CDR3 nucleotides are TGTGCCAGCAGCGTAGACAGGGCCAGCTCCTATAATTCACCCCTCCACTTT.